This entry concerns a single TCR beta chain. This record comes from a study of cytomegalovirus exposure and HLA in healthy donors. The primer mix had 60 Vbeta and 13 Jbeta primers. Here immunoSEQ multiplex PCR was the method, and the copy in TCRdb shows in-frame clones only, minus some. The sample records tens of thousands of clones, 55% to 75% being singletons. In germline, CDR1 is GTSNPN, CDR2 SVGIG (reference sequence). The CDR3 runs 11 residues. Trimming took off 4 bases at V and 7 bases at J, with 10 bases between the two ends. This TCR derives from a woman aged 45-65 years in good health and CMV-seropositive. This chain links TRBV30 with TRBJ2-5; D is unresolved. The material sequenced was PBMCs. CDR3 DNA: TGTGCCTGGACCACCGGGTGGACCCAGTACTTC. Translation gives CAWTTGWTQYF.